This TCR beta chain was recovered during a study of blood T cell repertoires in COVID-19. For the study at large: Cohort 3 recovery required two negative PCRs, clearance, or symptom resolution. Samples taken during acute and convalescent COVID-19 were collected in the United States, Italy and Spain.

Germline-derived CDR1 and CDR2 are SGHTA and FQGNSA. The V end lost 5 bases, the J end lost 5 bases, and 10 bases lay between the germline ends. The CDR3 has 13 amino acids. Original methodology: Reference gene primer amplification gave nucleated cell count estimates. Assay used: immunoSEQ multiplex PCR; TCRdb lists only in-frame clones, some missing. That table furnishes V, J and clone size, whereas the DNA furnished D and trimming. In the table there are under 400,000 clones, approximately 89% of which are singletons. The source material was PBMCs or T cells enriched from blood (not recorded which). This TCR derives from a man between 40 and 49 years old in a cohort exposed to, infected with or recovered from COVID-19 (not recorded which). V usage is TRBV7-2 and J usage is TRBJ2-1, with D maybe TRBD2 (6 bases). CDR3 sequence (DNA): TGTGCCAGCAGCAGGGAGCGGGACAATGAGCAGTTCTTC. Translating it yields CASSRERDNEQFF. Using reference TRBV7-2 and TRBJ2-1 for the parts outside the CDR3, the full variable domain is GAGVSQSPSNKVTEKGKDVELRCDPISGHTALYWYRQSLGQGLEFLIYFQGNSAPDKSGLPSDRFSAERTGGSVSTLTIQRTQQEDSAVYLCASSRERDNEQFFGPGTRLTVL.